Listed below are T cell receptor beta chains from one sample, sequenced in a study of blood T cell repertoires in COVID-19. Repertoires were generated with immunoSEQ multiplex PCR, while TCRdb's copy carries only in-frame clones and drops some. The sample has 200,000 to 300,000 clones, about nine tenths seen once; the top ten hold about 5.9%. Sequencing was done on a sample of peripheral blood. The receptors were sampled from a man aged 60-69 years with acute or convalescent COVID-19. Both conserved end residues are part of each CDR3. Fields, in order: CDR3 DNA, CDR3 protein, D gene, clone size, V gene, J gene. D genes are given only for firm matches. The size of a clone is reported for some rows only, either as once, few or many, or as a class for expanded clones.

DNA: TGTGCCAGCTCAACGGGTAGGCCTGGTGCAGGAAACACCATATATTTT; CDR3: CASSTGRPGAGNTIYF; D: -; size: -; V: TRBV18; J: TRBJ1-3
DNA: TGTGCCAGCAGTCTCGGTCCGCCCTACGAGCAGTACTTC; CDR3: CASSLGPPYEQYF; D: -; size: -; V: TRBV6-6; J: TRBJ2-7
DNA: TGTGCCACCAGTGATCCGGGACAGGTGAATCAGCCCCAGCATTTT; CDR3: CATSDPGQVNQPQHF; D: TRBD1; size: -; V: TRBV24-1; J: TRBJ1-5
DNA: TGTGCCAGCAGTGAATGGAGGGGGCGGGACTATGGCTACACCTTC; CDR3: CASSEWRGRDYGYTF; D: TRBD1; size: -; V: TRBV25-1; J: TRBJ1-2
DNA: TGCGCCAGCAGCTACTTGGGGCCCGCCGACGAGCAGTACTTC; CDR3: CASSYLGPADEQYF; D: -; size: -; V: TRBV4-1; J: TRBJ2-7
DNA: TGTGCCAGCAGTTTTTCGGGGAGGGTTGGCTACACCTTC; CDR3: CASSFSGRVGYTF; D: -; size: -; V: TRBV27; J: TRBJ1-2
DNA: TGTGCCAGCAGTTTATTCCGTGGGAGTGAAGCTTTCTTT; CDR3: CASSLFRGSEAFF; D: -; size: -; V: TRBV28; J: TRBJ1-1
DNA: TGTGCCAGCAGTCCAGTGGCAACTAATGAAAAACTGTTTTTT; CDR3: CASSPVATNEKLFF; D: -; size: -; V: TRBV28; J: TRBJ1-4
DNA: TGTGCCAGCTCACCTGACAGACCGGGCAACGAGCAGTACTTC; CDR3: CASSPDRPGNEQYF; D: -; size: -; V: TRBV18; J: TRBJ2-7
DNA: TGTGCCAGCAGTCCGGGACAGGGCTTCCTCGAGCAGTACTTC; CDR3: CASSPGQGFLEQYF; D: TRBD1; size: -; V: TRBV6-5; J: TRBJ2-7
DNA: TGTGCCAGCAGGGCCGGGCAGGGTGGCAATCAGCCCCAGCATTTT; CDR3: CASRAGQGGNQPQHF; D: -; size: -; V: TRBV27; J: TRBJ1-5
DNA: TGTGCCAGCAGCCAGGGGGGCGGGACAGATACGCAGTATTTT; CDR3: CASSQGGGTDTQYF; D: -; size: -; V: TRBV7-9; J: TRBJ2-3
DNA: TGTGCCAGCAGTTACTCTTTTTCCGGGACTAGCGGCTACAATGAGCAGTTCTTC; CDR3: CASSYSFSGTSGYNEQFF; D: TRBD2; size: -; V: TRBV6-2/TRBV6-3; J: TRBJ2-1
DNA: TGTGCCATCAGTGAGTCGAGAGAGCAGTTCTTC; CDR3: CAISESREQFF; D: -; size: -; V: TRBV10-3; J: TRBJ2-1
DNA: TGTGCCAGCAGGAGCGGGAGTTCCTACAATGAGCAGTTCTTC; CDR3: CASRSGSSYNEQFF; D: TRBD2; size: once; V: TRBV5-8; J: TRBJ2-1
DNA: TGTGCCAGCAGCTTAACGTTAAGCGGGCCAAACGTCCTGACTTTC; CDR3: CASSLTLSGPNVLTF; D: -; size: -; V: TRBV7-3; J: TRBJ2-6
DNA: TGTGCCTGGAGTGTACTTGATAGCAATCAGCCCCAGCATTTT; CDR3: CAWSVLDSNQPQHF; D: -; size: -; V: TRBV30; J: TRBJ1-5
DNA: TGCGCCAGCAGCCAAGATCGACAGGGGGTATGGGATACGCAGTATTTT; CDR3: CASSQDRQGVWDTQYF; D: TRBD1; size: -; V: TRBV4-3; J: TRBJ2-3